Included here is one T cell receptor (beta chain) sequence, with context. The antigen is not known. These data come from a study of PD-1 blockade in classical Hodgkin lymphoma. Study conclusions and caveats: Complete responders matched newly diagnosed patients in baseline diversity.

Libraries were prepared by immunoSEQ multiplex PCR; TCRdb keeps only in-frame clonotypes and omits some of them. The sample has about 24,000 clones; less than 75% are singletons. Specified time point: cycle 4 day 1 (C4D1), after less than 7 weeks of nivolumab. Relapse after autologous stem cell transplantation occurred in every patient, and brentuximab vedotin exposure varied. The receptor was derived from a human donor with classical Hodgkin lymphoma. The sample here was peripheral blood mononuclear cells (PBMCs), taken before the fourth cycle of nivolumab.

The CDR3 loop is CASSSDTGELFF. CDR3 coding DNA: TGTGCCAGCAGTAGTGACACCGGGGAGCTGTTTTTT. The rearrangement uses TRBV7-2 and TRBJ2-2; no firm D call. Trimming removed 6 bases from V and 3 bases from J, with 5 bases in between. Germline V lookup: CDR1 SGHTA, CDR2 FQGNSA. This CDR3 has 12 amino acids.